Described below is a single T cell receptor (beta chain) sequence and its context. Antigen specificity is unknown. PCR amplification relied on 60 Vbeta primers (plus 13 Jbeta primers). Here immunoSEQ multiplex PCR was the method, and the copy in TCRdb shows in-frame clones only, minus some. The sample carries under 150,000 clones, 60% to 85% recorded once. The data belong to a study of cytomegalovirus exposure and HLA in healthy donors. At the level of the study: Of fewer than 450 genotyped donors, approximately 80% clustered with self-reported Caucasian donors.

The CDR3 loop spans 15 amino acids. CDR1 and CDR2 (germline): MGHRA, YSYEKL. J was trimmed by 3 bases and V by 0 bases; bases with no gene match: 1. The study's findings and limits: A list of approximately 160 TCR beta chains associated with cytomegalovirus was given. Some V segments, TRBV6-2 and TRBV6-3 among them, were indistinguishable and were therefore excluded.

The V gene is TRBV4-1, the J gene TRBJ2-1, with TRBD1 matching over 8 bases. The source is a male donor in good health and CMV-seronegative. The sequenced material came from PBMCs. The CDR3 nucleotides are TGCGCCAGCAGCCAAGAACAGGGGGTCTACAATGAGCAGTTCTTC. Translating gives CASSQEQGVYNEQFF.